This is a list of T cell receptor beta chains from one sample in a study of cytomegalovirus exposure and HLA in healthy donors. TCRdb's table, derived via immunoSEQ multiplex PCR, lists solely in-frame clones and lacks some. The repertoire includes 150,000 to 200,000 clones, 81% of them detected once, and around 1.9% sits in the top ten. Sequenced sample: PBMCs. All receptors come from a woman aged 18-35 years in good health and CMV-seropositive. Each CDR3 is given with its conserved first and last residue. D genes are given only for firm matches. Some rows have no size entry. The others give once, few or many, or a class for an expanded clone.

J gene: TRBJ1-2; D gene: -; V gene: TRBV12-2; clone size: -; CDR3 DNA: TGTGCAAGGTGTCTCGGGCCAGGGGTCGGCTACACCTTC; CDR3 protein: CARCLGPGVGYTF
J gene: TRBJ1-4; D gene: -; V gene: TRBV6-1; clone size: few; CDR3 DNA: TGTGCCAGCAGTGAACAGATTAATGAAAAACTGTTTTTT; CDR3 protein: CASSEQINEKLFF
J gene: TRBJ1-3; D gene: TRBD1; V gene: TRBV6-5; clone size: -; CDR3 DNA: TGTGCCAGCAGTTACTTACAGGGGGTTGGAAACACCGTATATTTT; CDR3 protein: CASSYLQGVGNTVYF
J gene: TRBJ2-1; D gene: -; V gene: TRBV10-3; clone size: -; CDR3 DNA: TGTGCCATCAGTGAGTCTTCCGTGTCTTACAGGAATGAGCAGTTCTTC; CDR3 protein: CAISESSVSYRNEQFF
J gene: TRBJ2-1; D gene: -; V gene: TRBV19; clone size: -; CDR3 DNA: TGTGCCACAGCGCGCCGGACCAACAGGATGAGCTCCTACAATGAGCAGTTCTTC; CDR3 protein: CATARRTNRMSSYNEQFF
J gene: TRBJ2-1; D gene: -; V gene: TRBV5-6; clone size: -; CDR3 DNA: TGTGCCAGCAGCCCTAGGGGCAGGGGCTACAATGAGCAGTTCTTC; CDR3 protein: CASSPRGRGYNEQFF
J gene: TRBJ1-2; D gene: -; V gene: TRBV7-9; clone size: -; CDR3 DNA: TGTGCCAGCAGCTGGGGTAATCGGGGAGGTGGCTACACCTTC; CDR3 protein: CASSWGNRGGGYTF
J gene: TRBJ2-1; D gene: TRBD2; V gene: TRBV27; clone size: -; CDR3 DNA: TGTGCCAGCAGCCACGGTGCGGGGGGGTACAATGAGCAGTTCTTC; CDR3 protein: CASSHGAGGYNEQFF
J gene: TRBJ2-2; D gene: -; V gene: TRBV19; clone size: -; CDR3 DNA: TGTGCCAGCAGACACCCGAACACCGGGGAGCTGTTTTTT; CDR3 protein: CASRHPNTGELFF
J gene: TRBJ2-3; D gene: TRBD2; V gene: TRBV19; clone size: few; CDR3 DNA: TGTGCCAGTAGAGAATTACTGGGACTAGCGACCGACACAGATACGCAGTATTTT; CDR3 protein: CASRELLGLATDTDTQYF
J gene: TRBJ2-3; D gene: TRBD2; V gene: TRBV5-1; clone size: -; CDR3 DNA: TGCGCCAGCAGCTTGGAAGCGGGGGGGAACACAGATACGCAGTATTTT; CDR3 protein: CASSLEAGGNTDTQYF
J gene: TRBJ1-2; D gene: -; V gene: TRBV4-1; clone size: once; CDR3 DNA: TGCGCCAGCAGCCAAGTTTATCCTCCGGGAGACTATGGCTACACCTTC; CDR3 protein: CASSQVYPPGDYGYTF